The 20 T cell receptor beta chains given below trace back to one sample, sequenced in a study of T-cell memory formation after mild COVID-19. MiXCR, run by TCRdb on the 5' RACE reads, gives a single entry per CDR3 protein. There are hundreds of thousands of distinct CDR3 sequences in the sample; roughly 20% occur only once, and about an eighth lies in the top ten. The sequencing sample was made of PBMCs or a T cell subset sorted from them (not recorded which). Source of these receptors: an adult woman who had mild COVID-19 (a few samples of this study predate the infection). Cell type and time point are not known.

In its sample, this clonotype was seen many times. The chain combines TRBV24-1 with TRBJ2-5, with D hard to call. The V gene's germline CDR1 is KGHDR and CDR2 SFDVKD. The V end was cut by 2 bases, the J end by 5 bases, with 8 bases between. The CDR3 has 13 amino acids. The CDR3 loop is CATSDSGRETQYF. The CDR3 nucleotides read TGTGCCACCAGTGATTCAGGACGGGAGACCCAGTACTTC.

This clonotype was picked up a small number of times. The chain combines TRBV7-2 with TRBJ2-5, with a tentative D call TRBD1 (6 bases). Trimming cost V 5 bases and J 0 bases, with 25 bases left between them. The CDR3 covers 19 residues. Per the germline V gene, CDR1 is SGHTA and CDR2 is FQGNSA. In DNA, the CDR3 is TGTGCCAGCAGCAAATCGGGGTGGCAGGGGAAGCGCTACCAAGAGACCCAGTACTTC. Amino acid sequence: CASSKSGWQGKRYQETQYF.

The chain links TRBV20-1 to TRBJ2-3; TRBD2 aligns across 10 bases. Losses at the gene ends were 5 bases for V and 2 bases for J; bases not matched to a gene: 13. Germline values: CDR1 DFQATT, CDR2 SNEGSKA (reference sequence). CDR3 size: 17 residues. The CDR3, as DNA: TGCAGTGCTGGGATACTAGCGGGGCGCCCCTCCACAGATACGCAGTATTTT. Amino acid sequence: CSAGILAGRPSTDTQYF.

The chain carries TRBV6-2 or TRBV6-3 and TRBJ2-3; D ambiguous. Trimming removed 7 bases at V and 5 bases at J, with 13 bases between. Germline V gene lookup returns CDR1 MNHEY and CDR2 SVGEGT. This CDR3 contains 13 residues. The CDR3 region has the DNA TGTGCCAGCACCGGTCGAAGTAGAGATACGCAGTATTTT. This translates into CASTGRSRDTQYF.

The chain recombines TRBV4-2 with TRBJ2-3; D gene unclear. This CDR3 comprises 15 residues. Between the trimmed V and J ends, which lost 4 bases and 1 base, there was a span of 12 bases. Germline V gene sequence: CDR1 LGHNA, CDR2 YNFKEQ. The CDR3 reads CASSRTHSGTDTQYF. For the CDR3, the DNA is TGTGCCAGCAGCCGGACCCACTCCGGCACAGATACGCAGTATTTT.

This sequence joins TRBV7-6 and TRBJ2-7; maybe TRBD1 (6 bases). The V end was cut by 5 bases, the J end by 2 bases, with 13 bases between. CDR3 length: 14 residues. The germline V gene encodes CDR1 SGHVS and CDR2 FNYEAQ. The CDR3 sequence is CASSQGLAPYEQYF. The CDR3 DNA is TGTGCCAGCAGCCAGGGGCTAGCTCCCTACGAGCAGTACTTC.

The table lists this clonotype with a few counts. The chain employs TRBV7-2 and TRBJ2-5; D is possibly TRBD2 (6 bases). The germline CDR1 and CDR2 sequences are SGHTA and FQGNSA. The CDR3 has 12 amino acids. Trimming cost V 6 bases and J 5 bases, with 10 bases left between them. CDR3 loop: CASSYLAETQYF. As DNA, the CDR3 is TGTGCCAGCAGTTATCTAGCGGAGACCCAGTACTTC.

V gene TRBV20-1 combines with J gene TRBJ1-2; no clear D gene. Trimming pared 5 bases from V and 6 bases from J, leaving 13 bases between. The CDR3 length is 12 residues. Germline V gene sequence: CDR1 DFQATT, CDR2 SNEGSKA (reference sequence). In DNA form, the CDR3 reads TGCAGTGCTCAGGAGGTCCTCGATGGCTACACCTTC. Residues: CSAQEVLDGYTF.

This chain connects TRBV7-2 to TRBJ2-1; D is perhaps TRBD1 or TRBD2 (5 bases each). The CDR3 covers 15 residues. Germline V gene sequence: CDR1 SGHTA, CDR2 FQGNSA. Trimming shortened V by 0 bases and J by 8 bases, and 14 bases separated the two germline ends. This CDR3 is CASSLALRGVYEQFF. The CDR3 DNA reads TGTGCCAGCAGCTTAGCGCTGAGGGGAGTTTATGAGCAGTTCTTC. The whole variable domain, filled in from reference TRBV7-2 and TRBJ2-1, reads GAGVSQSPSNKVTEKGKDVELRCDPISGHTALYWYRQSLGQGLEFLIYFQGNSAPDKSGLPSDRFSAERTGGSVSTLTIQRTQQEDSAVYLCASSLALRGVYEQFFGPGTRLTVL.

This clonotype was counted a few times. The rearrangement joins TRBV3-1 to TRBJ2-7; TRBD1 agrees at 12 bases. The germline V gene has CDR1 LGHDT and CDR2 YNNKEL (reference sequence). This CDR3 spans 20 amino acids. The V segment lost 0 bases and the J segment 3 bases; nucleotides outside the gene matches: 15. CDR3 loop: CASSQERGVTGTGGSYEQYF. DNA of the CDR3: TGTGCCAGCAGCCAAGAGCGAGGCGTAACCGGGACAGGGGGCAGCTACGAGCAGTACTTC.

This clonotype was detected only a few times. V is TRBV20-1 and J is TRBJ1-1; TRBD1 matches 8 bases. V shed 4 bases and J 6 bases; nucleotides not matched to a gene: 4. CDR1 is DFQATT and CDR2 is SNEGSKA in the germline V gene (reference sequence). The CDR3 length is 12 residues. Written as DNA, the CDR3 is TGCAGTGCTAACAGGGGGACCCCTGAAGCTTTCTTT. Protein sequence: CSANRGTPEAFF.

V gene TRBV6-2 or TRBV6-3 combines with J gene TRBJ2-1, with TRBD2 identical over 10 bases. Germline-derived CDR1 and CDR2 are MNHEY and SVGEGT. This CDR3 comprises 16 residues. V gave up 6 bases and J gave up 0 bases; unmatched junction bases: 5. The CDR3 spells CASRGAGGSSYNEQFF. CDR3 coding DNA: TGTGCCAGCAGAGGAGCGGGGGGGAGCTCCTACAATGAGCAGTTCTTC.

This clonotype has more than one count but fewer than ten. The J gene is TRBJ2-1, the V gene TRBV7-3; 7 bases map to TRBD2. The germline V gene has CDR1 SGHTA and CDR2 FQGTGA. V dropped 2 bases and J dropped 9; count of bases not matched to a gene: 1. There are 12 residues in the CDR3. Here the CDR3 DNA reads TGTGCCAGCAGCTTATGGGGGGGTGAGCAGTTCTTC. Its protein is CASSLWGGEQFF. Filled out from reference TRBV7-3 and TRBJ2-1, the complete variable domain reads GAGVSQTPSNKVTEKGKYVELRCDPISGHTALYWYRQSLGQGPEFLIYFQGTGAADDSGLPNDRFFAVRPEGSVSTLKIQRTERGDSAVYLCASSLWGGEQFFGPGTRLTVL.

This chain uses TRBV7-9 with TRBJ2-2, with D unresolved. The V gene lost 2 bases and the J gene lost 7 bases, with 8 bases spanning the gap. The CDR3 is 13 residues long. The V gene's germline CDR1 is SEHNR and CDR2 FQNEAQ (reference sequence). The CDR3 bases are TGTGCCAGCAGCTTAAATCTAGTCGGGGAGCTGTTTTTT. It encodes CASSLNLVGELFF.

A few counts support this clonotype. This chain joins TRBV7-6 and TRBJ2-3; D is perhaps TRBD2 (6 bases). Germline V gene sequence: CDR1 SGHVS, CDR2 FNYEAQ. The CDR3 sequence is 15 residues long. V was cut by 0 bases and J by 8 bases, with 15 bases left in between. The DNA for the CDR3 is TGTGCCAGCAGCTTAGCGTATCGGGGGAAGGGTACGCAGTATTTT. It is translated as CASSLAYRGKGTQYF.

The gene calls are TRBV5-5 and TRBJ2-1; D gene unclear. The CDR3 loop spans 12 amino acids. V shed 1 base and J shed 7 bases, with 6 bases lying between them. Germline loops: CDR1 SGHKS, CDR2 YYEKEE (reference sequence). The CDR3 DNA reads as TGTGCCAGCAGCTTGACGAAAAATGAGCAGTTCTTC. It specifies CASSLTKNEQFF.

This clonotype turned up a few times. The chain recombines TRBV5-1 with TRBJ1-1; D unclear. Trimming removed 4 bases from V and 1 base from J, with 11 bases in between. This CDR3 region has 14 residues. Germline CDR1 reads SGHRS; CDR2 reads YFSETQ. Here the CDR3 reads CASSHGDGNTEAFF. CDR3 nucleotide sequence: TGCGCCAGCAGCCACGGAGATGGGAACACTGAAGCTTTCTTT.

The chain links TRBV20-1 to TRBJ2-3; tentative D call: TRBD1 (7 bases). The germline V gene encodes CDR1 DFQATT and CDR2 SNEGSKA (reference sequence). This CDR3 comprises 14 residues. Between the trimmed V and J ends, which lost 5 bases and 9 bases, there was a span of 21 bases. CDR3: CSAYLAGTVGTQYF. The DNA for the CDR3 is TGCAGTGCTTATCTGGCGGGGACAGTGGGGACGCAGTATTTT.

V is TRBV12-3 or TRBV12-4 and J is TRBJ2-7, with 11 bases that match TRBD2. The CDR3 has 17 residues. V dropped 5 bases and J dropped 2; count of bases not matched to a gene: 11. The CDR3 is CASSSPSGGPITYEQYF. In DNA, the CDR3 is TGTGCCAGCAGTAGCCCTAGCGGGGGGCCTATTACCTACGAGCAGTACTTC.

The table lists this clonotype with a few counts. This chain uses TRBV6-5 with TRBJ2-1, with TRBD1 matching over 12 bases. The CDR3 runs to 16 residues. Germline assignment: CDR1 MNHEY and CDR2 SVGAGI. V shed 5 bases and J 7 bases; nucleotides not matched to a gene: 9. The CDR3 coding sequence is TGTGCCAGCAGTGATGCCGGGACAGGGGGCAGGAATGAGCAGTTCTTC. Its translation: CASSDAGTGGRNEQFF.